The entry below describes one T cell receptor (beta chain). Its specificity is not known. V lost 2 bases to trimming and J lost 0 bases; unmatched junction nucleotides: 7. Germline-derived CDR1 and CDR2 are ENHRY and SYGVKD. The CDR3 is 18 amino acids. The record originates from a study of identical twins. The study's findings and limits: Potential partial confounding of zero-insertion analyses by invariant MAIT and iNKT cells was noted.

A universal primer site was created by template switching, with the cDNA bearing unique molecular identifiers. Using its own MiXCR run on the 5' RACE reads, TCRdb lists one record per CDR3 protein. The sample has approximately 300,000 distinct CDR3 sequences; 7.5% to 9.5% are singletons. The same data also went into a second study, on yellow fever vaccine responses in identical twins.

The chain has TRBV10-3 and TRBJ2-5, with 12 positions matching TRBD2. This clonotype originated in a young woman in good health. Specimen: CD8+ T cells sorted from blood. The CDR3 spells CAISERTSGETYQETQYF. CDR3 DNA: TGTGCCATCAGTGAGCGGACTAGCGGGGAAACGTACCAAGAGACCCAGTACTTC.